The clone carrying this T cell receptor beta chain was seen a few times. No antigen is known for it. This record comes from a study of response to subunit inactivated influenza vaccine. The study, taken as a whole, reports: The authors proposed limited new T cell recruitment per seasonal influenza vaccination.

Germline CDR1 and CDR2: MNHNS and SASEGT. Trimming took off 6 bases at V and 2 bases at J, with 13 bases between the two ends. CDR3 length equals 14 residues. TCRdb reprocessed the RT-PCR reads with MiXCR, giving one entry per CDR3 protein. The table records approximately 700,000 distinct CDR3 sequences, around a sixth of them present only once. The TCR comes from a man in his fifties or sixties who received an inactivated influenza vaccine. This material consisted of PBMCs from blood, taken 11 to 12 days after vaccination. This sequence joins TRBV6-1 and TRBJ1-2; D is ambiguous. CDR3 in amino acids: CASSDTDSNYGYTF. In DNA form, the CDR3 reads TGTGCCAGCAGCGACACCGATTCAAACTATGGCTACACCTTC.